Shown below are 23 T cell receptor beta chains from a single sample sequenced in a study of cytomegalovirus exposure and HLA in healthy donors. Method: immunoSEQ multiplex PCR; TCRdb's copy keeps in-frame clones and lacks some. Of some 65,000 clones listed, just under 95% are singletons. The sample was PBMCs. The receptors stem from a man between 18 and 29 years old in good health and CMV-seropositive.

This CDR3 is CASSSIQGGKLFF. The CDR3 nucleotides are TGTGCCAGCAGCTCCATACAGGGTGGAAAACTGTTTTTT. The chain uses TRBV7-8 and TRBJ1-4, with D perhaps matching TRBD1 (6 bases). In germline, CDR1 is SGHVS, CDR2 FQNEAQ. The CDR3 totals 13 residues. The germline V and J ends were trimmed by 4 bases and 10 bases, with 13 bases remaining between them.

The chain combines TRBV6-6 with TRBJ1-1; 9 bases fit TRBD1. Germline CDR1 reads MNHNY; CDR2 reads SVGAGI (reference sequence). Trimming took 7 bases from V and 5 from J; bases not matched to a gene: 8. This CDR3 has 14 residues. The CDR3 here is CASIISDRGTEAFF. CDR3 bases: TGTGCCAGCATCATCTCCGACAGGGGGACTGAAGCTTTCTTT.

The V call is TRBV30, the J call TRBJ2-7; D is unclear. Germline V gene data show CDR1 as GTSNPN and CDR2 as SVGIG (reference sequence). V was pared by 4 bases and J by 0 bases, with 7 bases between. This CDR3 comprises 12 residues. CDR3 coding DNA: TGTGCCTGGAACACCAACTCCTACGAGCAGTACTTC. Amino acid sequence: CAWNTNSYEQYF.

J is TRBJ1-2 and V is TRBV5-1; TRBD1 aligns across 7 bases. The ends lost 0 bases at V and 4 bases at J; junction bases unmatched: 6. This CDR3 comprises 15 residues. Germline CDR1 SGHRS, CDR2 YFSETQ. The CDR3 bases are TGCGCCAGCAGCTTGGAACAGGGGTGGGCCTATGGCTACACCTTC. Translation gives CASSLEQGWAYGYTF.

This clone is a singleton in its sample. V and J are TRBV28 and TRBJ2-7, with D tentatively TRBD2 (6 bases). V was clipped by 7 bases and J by 2 bases, with 12 bases between them. CDR3 length: 13 amino acids. The germline V gene encodes CDR1 MDHEN and CDR2 SYDVKM. This CDR3 is CASISAGTYEQYF. As DNA, the CDR3 is TGTGCCAGCATTTCCGCGGGGACCTACGAGCAGTACTTC.

This chain connects TRBV5-6 to TRBJ1-4; D is possibly TRBD1 (6 bases). Germline-derived CDR1 and CDR2 are SGHDT and YYEEEE. This CDR3 is 15 amino acids long. The ends were cut back, 2 bases at V and 9 bases at J, with 17 bases in the middle. Here the CDR3 reads CASSFNRESSKKLFF. The CDR3 DNA sequence: TGTGCCAGCAGCTTTAACAGGGAATCGAGTAAAAAACTGTTTTTT.

This chain connects TRBV11-3 to TRBJ2-1, with 8 bases matching TRBD2. This CDR3 has 12 residues. V dropped 5 bases and J dropped 9; count of bases not matched to a gene: 3. Germline values: CDR1 SGHNT, CDR2 YENEEA. CDR3 amino acids: CASSASGSEQFF. The CDR3 region has the DNA TGTGCCAGCAGCGCAAGCGGGAGTGAGCAGTTCTTC. The full variable domain, completed using reference TRBV11-3 and TRBJ2-1, is EAGVVQSPRYKIIEKKQPVAFWCNPISGHNTLYWYLQNLGQGPELLIRYENEEAVDDSQLPKDRFSAERLKGVDSTLKIQPAELGDSAVYLCASSASGSEQFFGPGTRLTVL.

This chain uses TRBV28 with TRBJ2-3; possible D gene TRBD2, 6 bases. The CDR3 totals 13 residues. The V end was cut by 6 bases, the J end by 6 bases, with 13 bases between. CDR1 and CDR2 (germline): MDHEN, SYDVKM. The CDR3, as DNA: TGTGCCAGCAGGTGGGGGACTCCGGATACGCAGTATTTT. Translated, it gives CASRWGTPDTQYF.

The chain couples TRBV6-4 to TRBJ2-2; D gene unclear. V dropped 4 bases and J dropped 3 bases, with 6 bases sitting between them. Germline loops: CDR1 MRHNA, CDR2 SNTAGT. The CDR3 is 13 amino acids. In DNA, the CDR3 is TGTGCCAGCAGTGCTACAGACACCGGGGAGCTGTTTTTT. The encoded protein is CASSATDTGELFF.

The rearrangement links TRBV7-9 to TRBJ2-1; D is unclear. Germline CDR1 is SEHNR and CDR2 is FQNEAQ (reference sequence). V gave up 1 base and J gave up 4 bases, with 5 bases separating them. This CDR3 has 13 residues. CDR3: CASSLELYNEQFF. The CDR3 nucleotides read TGTGCCAGCAGCTTAGAACTATACAATGAGCAGTTCTTC.

The chain combines TRBV10-3 with TRBJ2-7, with TRBD1 as a possible D gene (6 bases). Deletions cut 6 bases from V and 5 bases from J, with 14 bases between. This CDR3 spans 13 amino acids. Germline-derived CDR1 and CDR2 are ENHRY and SYGVKD. The CDR3 loop is CAIRGQGFHEQYF. The CDR3 DNA reads as TGTGCCATCAGGGGTCAGGGGTTCCACGAGCAGTACTTC.

V and J are TRBV7-2 and TRBJ2-1; 10 nucleotides align to TRBD2. Germline CDR1 and CDR2: SGHTA and FQGNSA. V dropped 5 bases and J dropped 4; count of bases not matched to a gene: 5. The CDR3 covers 15 residues. This chain's CDR3 is CASSPGLARYNEQFF. The CDR3 nucleotides are TGTGCCAGCAGCCCGGGACTAGCGCGTTACAATGAGCAGTTCTTC.

The rearrangement links TRBV19 to TRBJ2-7, with a weak D call TRBD1 (6 bases). The ends were cut back, 4 bases at V and 5 bases at J, with 9 bases in the middle. The CDR3 has 12 amino acids. Germline CDR1 is LNHDA and CDR2 is SQIVND (reference sequence). CDR3 DNA: TGTGCCAGTAGTAACACAGGGAACGAGCAGTACTTC. Its translation: CASSNTGNEQYF. The full variable domain, with the rest looked up from reference TRBV19 and TRBJ2-7, is DGGITQSPKYLFRKEGQNVTLSCEQNLNHDAMYWYRQDPGQGLRLIYYSQIVNDFQKGDIAEGYSVSREKKESFPLTVTSAQKNPTAFYLCASSNTGNEQYFGPGTRLTVT.

V usage is TRBV28 and J usage is TRBJ2-7; the match to TRBD2 covers 8 bases. This CDR3 contains 15 residues. Per germline, CDR1 MDHEN and CDR2 SYDVKM. V trimming: 7 bases; J trimming: 2 bases; junction bases outside the gene matches: 10. For the CDR3, the DNA is TGTGCCAGCACTACCGGGGGGGCTCACACCTACGAGCAGTACTTC. The encoded protein is CASTTGGAHTYEQYF.

The genes are TRBV30 and TRBJ2-1; the match to TRBD1 covers 7 bases. The ends lost 2 bases at V and 9 bases at J; junction bases unmatched: 10. The CDR3 extends over 14 amino acids. Germline V lookup: CDR1 GTSNPN, CDR2 SVGIG (reference sequence). The CDR3 region is CAWSLTGSPGEQFF. The CDR3 coding sequence is TGTGCCTGGAGTTTGACAGGGTCCCCCGGTGAGCAGTTCTTC.

The chain couples TRBV28 to TRBJ2-1, with TRBD2 matching 7 bases. The CDR3 has 15 amino acids. CDR1 and CDR2 from the germline V gene are MDHEN and SYDVKM. Losses at the gene ends were 2 bases for V and 3 bases for J; bases not matched to a gene: 4. CDR3 protein: CASSLGLAVYNEQFF. The CDR3 DNA follows: TGTGCCAGCAGTTTAGGTCTAGCGGTCTACAATGAGCAGTTCTTC.

The rearrangement uses TRBV7-9 and TRBJ2-2; 14 bases align to TRBD2. CDR1 and CDR2 from the germline V gene are SEHNR and FQNEAQ (reference sequence). CDR3 length: 17 amino acids. With V trimmed by 5 bases and J by 6 bases, 8 bases remained unmatched. CDR3 nucleotides: TGTGCCAGCAGCAAAGAAGGACTAGCGGGAGGTTCCGGGGAGCTGTTTTTT. As protein: CASSKEGLAGGSGELFF.

The chain links TRBV7-9 to TRBJ2-1, with TRBD2 as a possible D gene (5 bases). Germline V gives CDR1 SEHNR, CDR2 FQNEAQ (reference sequence). V was trimmed by 1 base and J by 1 base, leaving 11 bases between them. The CDR3 covers 16 residues. DNA for the CDR3: TGTGCCAGCAGCTTAGGAGGGTTGGGGTCCTACAATGAGCAGTTCTTC. Protein: CASSLGGLGSYNEQFF. Based on the CDR3 plus reference TRBV7-9 and TRBJ2-1, the full variable domain is DTGVSQNPRHKITKRGQNVTFRCDPISEHNRLYWYRQTLGQGPEFLTYFQNEAQLEKSRLLSDRFSAERPKGSFSTLEIQRTEQGDSAMYLCASSLGGLGSYNEQFFGPGTRLTVL.

This clone was recorded only once. The chain couples TRBV18 to TRBJ2-4; possibly TRBD2 for D (5 bases). The CDR3 runs 18 residues. The V and J ends lost 0 bases and 4 bases respectively, with 19 bases between them. Germline V CDR1 and CDR2: KGHSH, LQKENI. CDR3 loop: CASSPPQLMTRGKNIQYF. CDR3 in DNA: TGTGCCAGCTCACCACCTCAACTGATGACCCGCGGGAAAAACATTCAGTACTTC.

The chain has TRBV10-3 and TRBJ2-2, with TRBD2 matching over 7 bases. Germline V lookup: CDR1 ENHRY, CDR2 SYGVKD. The V and J ends lost 2 bases and 6 bases, in that order; junction bases with no gene match: 6. There are 15 residues in the CDR3. CDR3 DNA sequence: TGTGCCATCAGTGAGGGACTAGAGTTTGCCGGGGAGCTGTTTTTT. Protein: CAISEGLEFAGELFF.

The chain recombines TRBV5-4 with TRBJ2-7; maybe TRBD1 (7 bases). The CDR3 consists of 14 residues. Germline loops: CDR1 SGHNT, CDR2 YYREEE (reference sequence). V shed 3 bases and J shed 5 bases, with 15 bases lying between them. The CDR3 loop is CASSSGVDRNEQYF. DNA for the CDR3: TGTGCCAGCAGCTCGGGAGTGGACAGGAACGAGCAGTACTTC.

V and J are TRBV2 and TRBJ2-5; 9 bases are a match to TRBD2. The length of the CDR3 is 14 residues. The germline gives CDR1 SNHLY, CDR2 FYNNEI. The junction had 4 bases not matched to a gene; V was cut back by 7 bases and J by 1 base. CDR3 coding DNA: TGTGCCAGCAACCTAGCGGGGATCCAAGAGACCCAGTACTTC. Translation gives CASNLAGIQETQYF.

The V gene is TRBV10-3, the J gene TRBJ2-2, with 10 bases matching TRBD2. The V and J ends lost 6 bases and 4 bases, in that order; junction bases with no gene match: 8. This CDR3 comprises 16 residues. Germline assignment: CDR1 ENHRY and CDR2 SYGVKD. This CDR3 reads CAISPQRGGSTGELFF. CDR3 bases: TGTGCCATCAGCCCTCAGCGGGGGGGTAGCACCGGGGAGCTGTTTTTT.